What follows describes a single T cell receptor (beta chain). Terminally differentiated effector memory CD45RA+ cells were excluded by CCR7 positive selection of CD45RO-negative cells. Donors comprised healthy HIV-negative adults lacking recent acute infections or vaccinations. The entry originates in a study of shared clonotypes between healthy human individuals. Study-wide context: Researchers assigned three CD4 naive, three CD4 memory, two CD8 naive and one CD8 memory plate to each donor.

With 0 bases removed from V and 3 bases from J, the gap between germline ends came to 12 bases. CDR1 is GTSNPN, CDR2 SVGIG, per germline (reference sequence). This CDR3 comprises 14 residues. Sorted-subset replicate PCR reactions contained around 220 ng DNA, corresponding to some 28,000 T cell genomes. Method: immunoSEQ multiplex PCR; TCRdb's copy keeps in-frame clones and lacks some. The sample holds around 2.1 million clones, 90% to 95% seen once. This TCR derives from a man aged 18 to 30 in good health. Some clones in this sample may be carry-over from other donors' samples. Input material: naive CD8+ T cells from PBMCs. V is TRBV30 and J is TRBJ2-7; D might be TRBD1 (7 bases). This chain's CDR3 is CAWSVARGDYEQYF. Here the CDR3 DNA reads TGTGCCTGGAGTGTGGCCAGGGGGGACTACGAGCAGTACTTC.